Below, 2 T cell receptor beta chains from the same sample are listed, as sequenced in a study of blood T cell repertoires in COVID-19. Sequenced by immunoSEQ multiplex PCR; TCRdb stores in-frame clones only, minus some. Among about 190,000 clones, roughly 87% were seen once, and the ten largest hold approximately 6.5%. The specimen sequenced was peripheral blood. The receptors shown here come from a woman in her thirties or forties with acute or convalescent COVID-19.

The V call is TRBV5-1, the J call TRBJ2-5, with D possibly matching TRBD1 (5 bases). Germline loops: CDR1 SGHRS, CDR2 YFSETQ. CDR3 length: 16 amino acids. Trimming removed 0 bases at V and 5 bases at J, with 17 bases between. The chain's CDR3 is CASSLEGREVAETQYF. CDR3 sequence (DNA): TGCGCCAGCAGCTTGGAGGGCAGGGAAGTAGCTGAGACCCAGTACTTC.

V and J are TRBV29-1 and TRBJ1-1; TRBD1 matches 8 bases. This CDR3 contains 12 residues. V dropped 7 bases and J dropped 4; count of bases not matched to a gene: 5. From germline, CDR1 is SQVTM and CDR2 ANQGSEA. In nucleotides, the CDR3 is TGCAGCGCCCAAACAGGGGGCACTGAAGCTTTCTTT. Its translation is CSAQTGGTEAFF.